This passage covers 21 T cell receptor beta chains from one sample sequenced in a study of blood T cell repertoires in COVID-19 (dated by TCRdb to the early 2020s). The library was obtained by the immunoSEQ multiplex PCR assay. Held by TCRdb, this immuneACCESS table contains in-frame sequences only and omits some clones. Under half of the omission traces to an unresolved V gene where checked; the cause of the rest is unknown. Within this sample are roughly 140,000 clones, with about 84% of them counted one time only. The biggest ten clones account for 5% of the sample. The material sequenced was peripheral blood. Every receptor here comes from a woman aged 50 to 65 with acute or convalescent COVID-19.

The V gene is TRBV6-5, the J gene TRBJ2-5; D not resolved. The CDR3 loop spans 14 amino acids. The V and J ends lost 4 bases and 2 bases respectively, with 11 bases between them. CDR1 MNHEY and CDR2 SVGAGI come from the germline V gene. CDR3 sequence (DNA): TGTGCCAGCAGTTCCCGAAACTCGCAAGAGACCCAGTACTTC. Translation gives CASSSRNSQETQYF.

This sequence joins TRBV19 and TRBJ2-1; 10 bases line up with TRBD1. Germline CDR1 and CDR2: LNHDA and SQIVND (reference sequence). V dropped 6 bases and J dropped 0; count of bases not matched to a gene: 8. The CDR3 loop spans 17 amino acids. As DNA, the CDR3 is TGTGCCAGTAGGGACGGGACAGGGGTCGGCTCCTACAATGAGCAGTTCTTC. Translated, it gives CASRDGTGVGSYNEQFF.

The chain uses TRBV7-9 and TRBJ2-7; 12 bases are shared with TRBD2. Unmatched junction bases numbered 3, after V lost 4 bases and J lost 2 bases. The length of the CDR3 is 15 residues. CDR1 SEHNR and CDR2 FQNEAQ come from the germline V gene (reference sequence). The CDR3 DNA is TGTGCCAGCAGCTCCTCTAGCGGGGGGGCCTACGAGCAGTACTTC. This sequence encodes CASSSSSGGAYEQYF.

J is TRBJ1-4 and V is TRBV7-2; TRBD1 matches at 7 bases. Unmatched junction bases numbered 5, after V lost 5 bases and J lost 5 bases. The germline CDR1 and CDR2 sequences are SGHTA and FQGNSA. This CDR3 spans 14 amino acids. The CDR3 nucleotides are TGTGCCAGCAGCCCGAGACAGGGAAATGAAAAACTGTTTTTT. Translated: CASSPRQGNEKLFF.

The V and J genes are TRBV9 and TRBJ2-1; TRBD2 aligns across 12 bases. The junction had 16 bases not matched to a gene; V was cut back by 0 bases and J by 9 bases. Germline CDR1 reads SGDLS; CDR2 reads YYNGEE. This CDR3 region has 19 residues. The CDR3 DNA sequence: TGTGCCAGCAGCGTAGGCCTAGCGGGGGGGCCGGACGTGTATAGTGAGCAGTTCTTC. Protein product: CASSVGLAGGPDVYSEQFF.

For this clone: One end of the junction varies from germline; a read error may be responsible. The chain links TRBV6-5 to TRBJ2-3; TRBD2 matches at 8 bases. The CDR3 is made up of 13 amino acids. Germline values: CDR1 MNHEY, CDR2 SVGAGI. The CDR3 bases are TGTGCCAGCAGTCGGACTAGCATAGATACGCAGTATTTT. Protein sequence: CASSRTSIDTQYF.

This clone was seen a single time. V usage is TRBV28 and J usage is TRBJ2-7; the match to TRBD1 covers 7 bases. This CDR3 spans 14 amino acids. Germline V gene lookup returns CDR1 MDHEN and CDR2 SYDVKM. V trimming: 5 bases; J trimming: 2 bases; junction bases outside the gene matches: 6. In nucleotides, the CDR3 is TGTGCCAGCAGTCAGGGGGACATTACCTACGAGCAGTACTTC. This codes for CASSQGDITYEQYF.

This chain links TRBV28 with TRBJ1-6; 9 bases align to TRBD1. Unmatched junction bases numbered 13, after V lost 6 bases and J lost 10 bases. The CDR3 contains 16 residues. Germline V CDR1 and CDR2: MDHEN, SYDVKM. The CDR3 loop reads CASSTGQGFFSSPLHF. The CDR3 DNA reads TGTGCCAGCAGCACGGGACAGGGCTTTTTTAGCTCACCCCTCCACTTT.

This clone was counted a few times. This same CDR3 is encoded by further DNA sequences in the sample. The CDR3 DNA sequence: TGCGCCAGCAGCCAGGAACAGGGGGACTATAATTCACCCCTCCACTTT. This translates into CASSQEQGDYNSPLHF. V and J are TRBV4-1 and TRBJ1-6; TRBD1 matches 8 bases. CDR1 MGHRA and CDR2 YSYEKL come from the germline V gene. This CDR3 has 16 residues. With 3 bases clipped from V and 3 bases from J, the junction kept 4 bases outside the gene matches.

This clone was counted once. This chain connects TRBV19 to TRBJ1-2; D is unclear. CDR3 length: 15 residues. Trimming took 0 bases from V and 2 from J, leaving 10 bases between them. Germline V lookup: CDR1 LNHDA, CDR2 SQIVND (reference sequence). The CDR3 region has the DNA TGTGCCAGTAGTATAGATCTATATTCGAACTATGGCTACACCTTC. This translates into CASSIDLYSNYGYTF.

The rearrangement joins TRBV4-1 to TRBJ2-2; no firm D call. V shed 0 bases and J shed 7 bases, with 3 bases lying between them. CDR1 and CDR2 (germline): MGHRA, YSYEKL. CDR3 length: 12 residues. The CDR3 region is CASSQDGGELFF. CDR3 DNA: TGCGCCAGCAGCCAAGACGGCGGGGAGCTGTTTTTT.

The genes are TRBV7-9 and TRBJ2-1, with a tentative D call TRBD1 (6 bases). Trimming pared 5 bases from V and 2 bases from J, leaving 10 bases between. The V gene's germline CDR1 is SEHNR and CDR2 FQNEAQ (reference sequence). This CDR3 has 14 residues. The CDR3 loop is CASSPTGTYNEQFF. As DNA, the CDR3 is TGTGCCAGCAGCCCTACAGGGACCTACAATGAGCAGTTCTTC. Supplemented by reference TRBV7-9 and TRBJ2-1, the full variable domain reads DTGVSQNPRHKITKRGQNVTFRCDPISEHNRLYWYRQTLGQGPEFLTYFQNEAQLEKSRLLSDRFSAERPKGSFSTLEIQRTEQGDSAMYLCASSPTGTYNEQFFGPGTRLTVL.

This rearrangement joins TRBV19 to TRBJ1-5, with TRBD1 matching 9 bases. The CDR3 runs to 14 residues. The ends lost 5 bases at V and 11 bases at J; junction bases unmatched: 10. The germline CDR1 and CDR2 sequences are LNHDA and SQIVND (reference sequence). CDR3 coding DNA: TGTGCCAGTAGTCTGGCGGACAGGGGTAGGTCCCAGCATTTT. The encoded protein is CASSLADRGRSQHF.

The CDR3 coding sequence is TGTGCCAGCAGCTTAGGGCCAGCGGGGTCCCGACCATACCAAGAGACCCAGTACTTC. As protein: CASSLGPAGSRPYQETQYF. The V and J genes are TRBV7-8 and TRBJ2-5; 7 bases line up with TRBD2. V lost 1 base, J lost 0 bases, and 14 bases stayed unmatched. The germline V gene has CDR1 SGHVS and CDR2 FQNEAQ. CDR3 size: 19 residues. The entire variable domain, with the rest obtained from reference TRBV7-8 and TRBJ2-5, is as follows: GAGVSQSPRYKVAKRGQDVALRCDPISGHVSLFWYQQALGQGPEFLTYFQNEAQLDKSGLPSDRFFAERPEGSVSTLKIQRTQQEDSAVYLCASSLGPAGSRPYQETQYFGPGTRLLVL.

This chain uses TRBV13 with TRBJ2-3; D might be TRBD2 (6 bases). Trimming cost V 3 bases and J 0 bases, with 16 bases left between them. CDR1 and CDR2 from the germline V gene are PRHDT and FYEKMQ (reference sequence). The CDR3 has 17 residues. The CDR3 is CASSFRTKWISTDTQYF. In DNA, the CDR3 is TGTGCCAGCAGCTTTCGGACTAAATGGATAAGCACAGATACGCAGTATTTT.

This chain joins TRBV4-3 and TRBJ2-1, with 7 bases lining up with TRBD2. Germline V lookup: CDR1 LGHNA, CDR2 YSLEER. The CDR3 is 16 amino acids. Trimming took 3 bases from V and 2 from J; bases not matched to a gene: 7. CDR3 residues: CASSHLADPTYNEQFF. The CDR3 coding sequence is TGCGCCAGCAGCCATCTAGCGGACCCGACCTACAATGAGCAGTTCTTC.

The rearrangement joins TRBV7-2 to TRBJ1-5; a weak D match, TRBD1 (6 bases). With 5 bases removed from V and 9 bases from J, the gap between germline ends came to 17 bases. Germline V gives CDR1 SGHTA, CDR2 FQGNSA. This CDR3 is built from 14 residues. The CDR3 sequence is CASSPDSGFSPQHF. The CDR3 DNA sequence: TGTGCCAGCAGCCCGGACAGCGGATTCTCGCCCCAGCATTTT.

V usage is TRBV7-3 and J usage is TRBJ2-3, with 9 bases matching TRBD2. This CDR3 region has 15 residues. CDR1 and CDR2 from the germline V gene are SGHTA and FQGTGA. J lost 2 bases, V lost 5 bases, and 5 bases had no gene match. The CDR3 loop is CASSRGTSPTDTQYF. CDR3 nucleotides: TGTGCCAGCAGCCGTGGGACTAGCCCCACAGATACGCAGTATTTT.

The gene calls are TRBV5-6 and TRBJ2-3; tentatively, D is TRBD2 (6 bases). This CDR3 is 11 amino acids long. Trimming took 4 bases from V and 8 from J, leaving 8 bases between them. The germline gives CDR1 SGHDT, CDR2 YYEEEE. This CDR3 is CASSGGVTQYF. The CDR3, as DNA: TGTGCCAGCAGCGGAGGGGTTACGCAGTATTTT.

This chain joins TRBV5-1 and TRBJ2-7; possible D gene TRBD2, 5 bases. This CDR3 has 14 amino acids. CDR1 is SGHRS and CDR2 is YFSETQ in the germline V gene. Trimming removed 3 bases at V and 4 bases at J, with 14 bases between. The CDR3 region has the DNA TGCGCCAGCAGCTCAGACGCGGGTCCTTACGAGCAGTACTTC. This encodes CASSSDAGPYEQYF.

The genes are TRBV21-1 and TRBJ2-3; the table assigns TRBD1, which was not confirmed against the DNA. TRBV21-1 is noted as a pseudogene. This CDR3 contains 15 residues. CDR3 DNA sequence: TGTGCCAGCAGCCCCTACAGGGGGCACGCAGATACGCAGTATTTT. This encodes CASSPYRGHADTQYF.